One and the same sample provided the 10 T cell receptor beta chains below, sequenced in a study of blood T cells in healthy people across ages. Combining a sample-barcoded 5' primer with a J-beta primer mix, a second PCR ran for roughly 6 to 12 cycles. MiXCR was run by TCRdb on the 5' RACE reads, yielding one entry per CDR3 protein. There are about 1.6 million distinct CDR3 sequences in the sample; about 35% occur only once, and about 11% lies in the top ten. Sequencing was performed on blood. Receptors originate from a woman younger than 45 in good health.

The gene calls are TRBV5-1 and TRBJ2-1; 14 bases agree with TRBD2. CDR1 and CDR2 (germline): SGHRS, YFSETQ. J gave up 6 bases and V 3 bases, and 5 bases lay outside the gene matches. The CDR3 is made up of 16 amino acids. CDR3 in DNA: TGCGCCAGCAGCTCTCCGGGACTAGCGGGGGTCAATGAGCAGTTCTTC. Translated: CASSSPGLAGVNEQFF.

This clonotype was seen a handful of times. The chain employs TRBV29-1 and TRBJ1-2; D remains ambiguous. This CDR3 is 11 amino acids long. V lost 7 bases, J lost 5 bases, and 11 bases lay in between. Germline CDR1 reads SQVTM; CDR2 reads ANQGSEA. The CDR3 nucleotides read TGCAGCGCCGATCCCTCGTATGGCTACACCTTC. Translating it yields CSADPSYGYTF. Full variable domain (remainder filled in from reference TRBV29-1 and TRBJ1-2): SAVISQKPSRDICQRGTSLTIQCQVDSQVTMMFWYRQQPGQSLTLIATANQGSEATYESGFVIDKFPISRPNLTFSTLTVSNMSPEDSSIYLCSADPSYGYTFGSGTRLTVV.

This chain uses TRBV18 with TRBJ2-1, with 10 bases aligning to TRBD2. Germline assignment: CDR1 KGHSH and CDR2 LQKENI. The CDR3 is 16 residues long. J was trimmed by 6 bases and V by 2 bases; bases with no gene match: 7. CDR3: CASSPGASGGFNEQFF. The CDR3 DNA reads TGTGCCAGCTCACCAGGGGCTAGCGGGGGTTTCAATGAGCAGTTCTTC.

Comments on this clonotype: At one end the junction does not follow the germline gene, possibly because of a read error. The chain employs TRBV6-1 and TRBJ2-5, with TRBD1 as a possible D gene (6 bases). This CDR3 spans 14 amino acids. Germline values: CDR1 MNHNS, CDR2 SASEGT. The CDR3 is CATSGQGTKETQCF. The DNA for the CDR3 is TGTGCCACTTCAGGTCAGGGGACGAAAGAGACCCAGTGCTTC.

The CDR3 region is CASSLLAGGGEQFF. The CDR3 DNA reads as TGTGCCAGCAGCTTATTAGCGGGAGGCGGGGAGCAGTTCTTC. The chain uses TRBV13 and TRBJ2-1; TRBD2 matches 10 bases. Germline V gives CDR1 PRHDT, CDR2 FYEKMQ (reference sequence). This CDR3 region has 14 residues. V lost 2 bases to trimming and J lost 10 bases; unmatched junction nucleotides: 5.

The chain couples TRBV3-1 to TRBJ1-2; 8 nucleotides align to TRBD1. The CDR3 is 12 residues long. J gave up 8 bases and V 3 bases, and 2 bases lay outside the gene matches. The germline CDR1 and CDR2 sequences are LGHDT and YNNKEL (reference sequence). CDR3 nucleotide sequence: TGTGCCAGCAGCCAGGACAGGGACGGCTACACCTTC. Protein product: CASSQDRDGYTF.

This clonotype was seen many times. V gene TRBV29-1 combines with J gene TRBJ2-3, with D maybe TRBD2 (6 bases). Germline CDR1 and CDR2: SQVTM and ANQGSEA. Trimming removed 0 bases at V and 4 bases at J, with 17 bases between. The CDR3 has 16 residues. CDR3 amino acids: CSVEDPRRELADTQYF. CDR3 sequence (DNA): TGCAGCGTTGAAGACCCTAGGAGGGAGTTGGCAGATACGCAGTATTTT.

The chain recombines TRBV4-2 with TRBJ2-4; TRBD1 matches 9 bases. The germline CDR1 and CDR2 sequences are LGHNA and YNFKEQ. V gave up 4 bases and J gave up 3 bases; unmatched junction bases: 7. The CDR3 runs 16 residues. As DNA, the CDR3 is TGTGCCAGCAGCCGCTGGACAGGGGATGACAAAAACATTCAGTACTTC. This codes for CASSRWTGDDKNIQYF.

The rearrangement joins TRBV7-9 to TRBJ2-1, with D perhaps being TRBD1 or TRBD2 (5 bases each). CDR1 and CDR2 (germline): SEHNR, FQNEAQ (reference sequence). Trimming removed 5 bases from V and 6 bases from J, with 17 bases in between. The CDR3 consists of 15 residues. The CDR3 region has the DNA TGTGCCAGCAGCCCCCCCCCAGGGACCTCCAATGAGCAGTTCTTC. Translating gives CASSPPPGTSNEQFF.

V and J are TRBV28 and TRBJ1-2, with 9 nucleotides matching TRBD1. Germline CDR1 is MDHEN and CDR2 is SYDVKM. Germline trimming cut 6 bases from V and 0 bases from J; bases unmatched to any gene: 5. The CDR3 spans 15 residues. The CDR3 loop reads CASRDRGSANYGYTF. CDR3 coding DNA: TGTGCCAGCAGAGACAGGGGGTCGGCTAACTATGGCTACACCTTC.